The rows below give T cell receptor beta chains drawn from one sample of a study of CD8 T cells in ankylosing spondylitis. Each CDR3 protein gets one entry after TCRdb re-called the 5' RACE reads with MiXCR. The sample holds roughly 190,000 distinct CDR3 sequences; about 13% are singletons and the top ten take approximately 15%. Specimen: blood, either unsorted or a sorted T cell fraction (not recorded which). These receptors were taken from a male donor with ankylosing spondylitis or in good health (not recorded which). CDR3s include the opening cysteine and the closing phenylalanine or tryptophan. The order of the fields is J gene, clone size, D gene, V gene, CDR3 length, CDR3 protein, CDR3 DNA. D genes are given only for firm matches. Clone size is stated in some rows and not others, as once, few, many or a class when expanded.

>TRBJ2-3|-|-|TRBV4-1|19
CASSQDHGTAYIPGDTQYF
TGCGCCAGCAGCCAAGATCACGGTACAGCCTACATTCCAGGGGATACGCAGTATTTT
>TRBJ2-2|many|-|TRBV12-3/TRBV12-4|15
CASTQGLRGRGELFF
TGTGCCAGCACCCAAGGCCTACGAGGTCGCGGGGAGCTGTTTTTT
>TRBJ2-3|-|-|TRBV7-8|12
CASSSGAGEQYF
TGTGCCAGCAGCTCGGGAGCGGGTGAGCAGTATTTT
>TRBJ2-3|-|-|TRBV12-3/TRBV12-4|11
CASTNTDTQYF
TGTGCCAGCACGAACACAGATACGCAGTATTTT
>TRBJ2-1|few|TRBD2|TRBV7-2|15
CASSWDYSSYNEQFF
TGTGCCAGCAGCTGGGACTATAGCTCCTACAATGAGCAGTTCTTC
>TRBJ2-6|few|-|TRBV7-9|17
CASSSSMISSGANVLTF
TGTGCCAGCAGCTCTTCGATGATTTCCTCTGGGGCCAACGTCCTGACTTTC
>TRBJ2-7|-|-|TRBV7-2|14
CASSLGGGHYEQYF
TGTGCCAGCAGCTTAGGGGGGGGGCACTACGAGCAGTACTTC
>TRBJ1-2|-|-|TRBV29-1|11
CSVVAGDGYTF
TGCAGCGTTGTTGCGGGGGATGGCTACACCTTC
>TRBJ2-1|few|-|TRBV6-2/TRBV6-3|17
CASSYSRDRVSYNEQFF
TGTGCCAGCAGTTACTCCAGAGACAGAGTCTCCTACAATGAGCAGTTCTTC
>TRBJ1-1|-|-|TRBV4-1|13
CASSQTSNTEAFF
TGCGCCAGCAGCCAGACCTCGAACACTGAAGCTTTCTTT
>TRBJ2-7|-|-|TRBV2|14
CASKGREHAYEQYF
TGTGCCAGCAAGGGCAGGGAGCACGCCTACGAGCAGTACTTC
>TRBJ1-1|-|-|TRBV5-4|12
CASSPAPTEAFF
TGTGCCAGCAGCCCGGCTCCGACTGAAGCTTTCTTT
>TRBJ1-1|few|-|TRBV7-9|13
CASSLEVTGEAFF
TGTGCCAGCAGCTTAGAGGTTACCGGCGAAGCTTTCTTT
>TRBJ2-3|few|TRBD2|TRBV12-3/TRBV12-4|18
CASSSGLAGGRGTDTQYF
TGTGCCAGCAGTTCGGGACTAGCGGGGGGGCGTGGCACAGATACGCAGTATTTT
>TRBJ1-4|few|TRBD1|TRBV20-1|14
CSATWDRGVEKLFF
TGCAGTGCGACCTGGGACAGGGGTGTCGAAAAACTGTTTTTT